These 31 T cell receptor beta chains came from one sample sequenced in a study of neurological immune-mediated disorders (dated by TCRdb to between 2018 and 2021). Receptors were amplified or captured by 5' RACE. The run used an Illumina HiSeq 2500. TCRdb cleaned the public reads at Q25 with fastp, built clones with MiXCR and kept in-frame beta chains. Each CDR3 protein gets just one entry, which takes the most common genes and DNA from the rows behind it. A total of 65,000 to 95,000 distinct CDR3 sequences appear in this sample, about 5.5% of them only once. Of the sample, 2.2% is held by the ten largest clones. The sample taken for sequencing was PBMCs. These receptors were obtained from a woman between 25 and 40 years old with multiple sclerosis.

This clonotype was found many times. This chain uses TRBV5-1 with TRBJ2-1, with D possibly matching TRBD2 (6 bases). This CDR3 region has 19 residues. Germline CDR1 SGHRS, CDR2 YFSETQ. V lost 2 bases and J 0 bases, leaving 21 bases between the germline ends. CDR3: CASSLKGPGTQSSYNEQFF. The CDR3 DNA sequence: TGCGCCAGCAGCTTAAAGGGCCCCGGGACTCAGAGCTCCTACAATGAGCAGTTCTTC.

This clonotype was seen a handful of times. CDR3 sequence: CSARDLGRGGYTF. The DNA of the CDR3 is TGCAGTGCTAGAGATCTAGGCCGAGGTGGCTACACCTTC. The rearrangement joins TRBV20-1 to TRBJ1-2; D is uncertain. Deletions cut 0 bases from V and 7 bases from J, with 12 bases between. The CDR3 is 13 residues long. Germline V lookup: CDR1 DFQATT, CDR2 SNEGSKA (reference sequence).

The table lists this clonotype with many counts. This sequence joins TRBV5-1 and TRBJ2-5; TRBD2 agrees at 14 bases. Germline V lookup: CDR1 SGHRS, CDR2 YFSETQ. The CDR3 runs to 18 residues. The V and J ends lost 4 bases and 1 base, in that order; junction bases with no gene match: 9. CDR3 protein: CASSDGTSGGVVQETQYF. Here the CDR3 DNA reads TGCGCCAGCAGCGATGGGACTAGCGGGGGAGTCGTCCAAGAGACCCAGTACTTC.

This clonotype was detected ten times or more. The rearrangement links TRBV5-1 to TRBJ2-2; 7 nucleotides align to TRBD1. The germline V gene encodes CDR1 SGHRS and CDR2 YFSETQ. This CDR3 has 14 amino acids. With V trimmed by 2 bases and J by 7 bases, 5 bases remained unmatched. Written as DNA, the CDR3 is TGCGCCAGCAGCTTAAGACAGGGCTACGGGGAGCTGTTTTTT. Its protein is CASSLRQGYGELFF.

The sample holds many counts of this clonotype. The V call is TRBV6-5, the J call TRBJ1-5; 7 bases line up with TRBD1. V shed 8 bases, J shed 4 bases, and the junction held 14 bases outside the gene matches. This CDR3 contains 16 residues. Per germline, CDR1 MNHEY and CDR2 SVGAGI. CDR3 sequence: CASAPRRDSLNQPQHF. DNA of the CDR3: TGTGCCAGCGCCCCACGGAGGGACAGCTTAAATCAGCCCCAGCATTTT.

This chain joins TRBV7-9 and TRBJ2-1, with D perhaps matching TRBD2 (5 bases). CDR3 size: 15 residues. Germline V gene data show CDR1 as SEHNR and CDR2 as FQNEAQ (reference sequence). Trimming shortened V by 6 bases and J by 0 bases, and 12 bases separated the two germline ends. The CDR3 region is CASSQSGFSYNEQFF. The CDR3 DNA follows: TGTGCCAGCAGTCAAAGCGGATTCTCCTACAATGAGCAGTTCTTC.

Many counts were recorded for this clonotype. The V call is TRBV29-1, the J call TRBJ2-1, with D possibly being TRBD2 (5 bases). This CDR3 has 11 residues. V dropped 8 bases and J dropped 8 bases, with 13 bases sitting between them. Germline-derived CDR1 and CDR2 are SQVTM and ANQGSEA. In DNA, the CDR3 is TGCAGCATACGCGGGTCCCATGAGCAGTTCTTC. It yields the protein CSIRGSHEQFF.

This clonotype was observed a handful of times. The rearrangement joins TRBV20-1 to TRBJ2-7; a weak D match, TRBD2 (6 bases). The CDR3 sequence is 15 residues long. Trimming removed 0 bases from V and 3 bases from J, with 15 bases in between. CDR1 is DFQATT, CDR2 SNEGSKA, per germline (reference sequence). CDR3 sequence: CSAREGSRGYYEQYF. For the CDR3, the DNA is TGCAGTGCTAGAGAGGGGAGCCGGGGGTACTACGAGCAGTACTTC.

This clonotype was picked up many times. The V gene is TRBV20-1, the J gene TRBJ1-5, with D possibly being TRBD1 (5 bases). The CDR3 is made up of 14 amino acids. The V end was cut by 0 bases, the J end by 3 bases, with 9 bases between. Per the germline V gene, CDR1 is DFQATT and CDR2 is SNEGSKA (reference sequence). The CDR3 protein is CSAREAGTNQPQHF. As DNA, the CDR3 is TGCAGTGCTAGAGAGGCCGGGACCAATCAGCCCCAGCATTTT.

Many counts were recorded for this clonotype. This chain uses TRBV5-1 with TRBJ2-1; 8 nucleotides match TRBD2. V was clipped by 4 bases and J by 0 bases; unmatched bases: 3. This CDR3 comprises 15 residues. The germline CDR1 and CDR2 sequences are SGHRS and YFSETQ. CDR3 residues: CASSEGTSSYNEQFF. The DNA for the CDR3 is TGCGCCAGCAGCGAAGGGACTAGCTCCTACAATGAGCAGTTCTTC. Full variable domain (remainder filled in from reference TRBV5-1 and TRBJ2-1): KAGVTQTPRYLIKTRGQQVTLSCSPISGHRSVSWYQQTPGQGLQFLFEYFSETQRNKGNFPGRFSGRQFSNSRSEMNVSTLELGDSALYLCASSEGTSSYNEQFFGPGTRLTVL.

On this clonotype: A much larger clone lies a single base off, so this may be a read error. V gene TRBV6-5 combines with J gene TRBJ1-1; D is possibly TRBD1 (5 bases). Germline V gene lookup returns CDR1 MNHEY and CDR2 SVGAGI. The CDR3 spans 11 residues. CDR3 protein: CVSRDSSEAFF. CDR3 sequence (DNA): TGTGTCAGCAGAGACAGCTCTGAAGCTTTCTTT.

This clonotype was found many times. V is TRBV6-5 and J is TRBJ2-3; no reliable D call. Germline V gives CDR1 MNHEY, CDR2 SVGAGI. Trimming stripped 7 bases from V and 1 base from J, with 9 bases between. The CDR3 length is 13 residues. The CDR3 DNA follows: TGTGCCAGCACGGCGCCTGGCACAGATACGCAGTATTTT. Amino acids: CASTAPGTDTQYF.

This clonotype was found many times. The chain has TRBV20-1 and TRBJ2-3, with a weak D call TRBD2 (6 bases). Trimming left V 5 bases short and J 2 bases short, with 17 bases between. The CDR3 contains 15 residues. From germline, CDR1 is DFQATT and CDR2 SNEGSKA (reference sequence). This CDR3 reads CSALQTRRFTDTQYF. The CDR3 nucleotides are TGCAGTGCTCTTCAGACTAGGCGGTTCACAGATACGCAGTATTTT.

This clonotype has a count of ten or more. V is TRBV5-1 and J is TRBJ2-1, with a possible D match to TRBD1 (5 bases). Trimming took 0 bases from V and 3 from J, leaving 13 bases between them. The CDR3 has 16 amino acids. Germline-derived CDR1 and CDR2 are SGHRS and YFSETQ. The CDR3 coding sequence is TGCGCCAGCAGCTTGGCCCAGGGTGCCGTCTACAATGAGCAGTTCTTC. It codes for CASSLAQGAVYNEQFF.

This clonotype was recorded at least ten times. The DNA of the CDR3 is TGTGCCATCAGTGAAACAACAGGAGACTACCCCTACGAGCAGTACTTC. This sequence encodes CAISETTGDYPYEQYF. This chain joins TRBV10-3 and TRBJ2-7; TRBD1 or TRBD2 may be the D gene (5 bases each). V shed 3 bases and J shed 2 bases, with 17 bases lying between them. From germline, CDR1 is ENHRY and CDR2 SYGVKD. The CDR3 spans 16 residues.

This clonotype has at least ten counts. The J gene is TRBJ1-1, the V gene TRBV5-1, with unresolved D. The CDR3 loop spans 13 amino acids. Trimming left V 0 bases short and J 0 bases short, with 3 bases between. Germline V gene sequence: CDR1 SGHRS, CDR2 YFSETQ. The CDR3 nucleotides are TGCGCCAGCAGCTTGGCCGTGAACACTGAAGCTTTCTTT. This sequence encodes CASSLAVNTEAFF.

This clonotype has only a few counts. V and J are TRBV5-1 and TRBJ1-5, with D possibly TRBD1 on 6 matching bases. The germline gives CDR1 SGHRS, CDR2 YFSETQ. Trimming pared 0 bases from V and 3 bases from J, leaving 10 bases between. The CDR3 is 15 amino acids. Here the CDR3 reads CASSLVGAPNQPQHF. CDR3 nucleotide sequence: TGCGCCAGCAGCTTGGTGGGGGCCCCCAATCAGCCCCAGCATTTT. Full variable domain (missing parts from reference TRBV5-1 and TRBJ1-5): KAGVTQTPRYLIKTRGQQVTLSCSPISGHRSVSWYQQTPGQGLQFLFEYFSETQRNKGNFPGRFSGRQFSNSRSEMNVSTLELGDSALYLCASSLVGAPNQPQHFGDGTRLSIL.

This sequence joins TRBV5-5 and TRBJ2-3, with D uncertain. With 1 base removed from V and 6 bases from J, the gap between germline ends came to 6 bases. Looked up from germline, CDR1 is SGHKS and CDR2 is YYEKEE (reference sequence). The CDR3 is 12 residues long. CDR3 sequence reads: CASSLTRDTQYF. The CDR3 coding sequence is TGTGCCAGCAGCTTGACCAGGGATACGCAGTATTTT.

This chain links TRBV11-2 with TRBJ2-1; unclear D gene. Germline V lookup: CDR1 SGHAT, CDR2 FQNNGV. The CDR3 extends over 14 amino acids. V was clipped by 6 bases and J by 7 bases, with 16 bases between them. CDR3 sequence reads: CASSISPPENEQFF. CDR3 sequence (DNA): TGTGCCAGCAGTATCTCCCCCCCAGAGAATGAGCAGTTCTTC.

This clonotype has at least ten counts. This chain links TRBV12-3 or TRBV12-4 with TRBJ1-3, with D possibly TRBD1 on 6 matching bases. There are 15 residues in the CDR3. The ends were cut back, 3 bases at V and 4 bases at J, with 13 bases in the middle. The CDR3 is CASSLNQGTGNTIYF. CDR3 coding DNA: TGTGCCAGCAGTTTGAACCAGGGGACAGGAAACACCATATATTTT.

Many counts were recorded for this clonotype. This sequence joins TRBV12-3 or TRBV12-4 and TRBJ2-7; no clear D. CDR3 length equals 13 residues. The V and J ends lost 3 bases and 1 base respectively, with 7 bases between them. Here the CDR3 DNA reads TGTGCCAGCAGTTTCGGCAGTTCCTACGAGCAGTACTTC. Translation: CASSFGSSYEQYF.

This clonotype has a count of ten or more. J is TRBJ2-5 and V is TRBV5-1; tentative D call: TRBD2 (5 bases). Germline CDR1 SGHRS, CDR2 YFSETQ. Trimming pared 3 bases from V and 2 bases from J, leaving 11 bases between. The length of the CDR3 is 14 residues. The CDR3 protein is CASSYLAKQETQYF. The CDR3 bases are TGCGCCAGCAGCTACCTAGCTAAACAAGAGACCCAGTACTTC.

This clonotype has more than one count but fewer than ten. This chain joins TRBV5-5 and TRBJ1-1; no clear D gene. V was cut by 5 bases and J by 4 bases, with 12 bases left in between. This CDR3 comprises 13 residues. Germline CDR1 and CDR2: SGHKS and YYEKEE (reference sequence). The CDR3 is CASRSTWGTEAFF. The CDR3 DNA reads as TGTGCCAGCAGGAGCACCTGGGGCACTGAAGCTTTCTTT.

In its sample, this clonotype was seen many times. The CDR3 coding sequence is TGTGCCAGCAGCCAAGTAAATTCACCCCTCCACTTT. Residues: CASSQVNSPLHF. This chain links TRBV3-1 with TRBJ1-6; D ambiguous. Germline V gene data show CDR1 as LGHDT and CDR2 as YNNKEL (reference sequence). V was pared by 1 base and J by 7 bases, with 2 bases between. The CDR3 spans 12 residues.

This clonotype appeared many times. The chain combines TRBV27 with TRBJ1-1, with D possibly matching TRBD1 (5 bases). The V gene lost 7 bases and the J gene lost 6 bases, with 15 bases spanning the gap. CDR3 length: 13 residues. Germline lookup yields CDR1 MNHEY and CDR2 SMNVEV (reference sequence). CDR3 residues: CASTRQGSPEAFF. The CDR3 coding sequence is TGTGCCAGCACTCGGCAGGGCAGTCCTGAAGCTTTCTTT.

This clonotype appeared many times. The chain is built from TRBV6-5 and TRBJ1-2, with D possibly being TRBD1 (6 bases). Germline CDR1 MNHEY, CDR2 SVGAGI. The length of the CDR3 is 15 residues. V was clipped by 6 bases and J by 0 bases, with 14 bases between them. Here the CDR3 reads CASSRRGQPNYGYTF. The CDR3 bases are TGTGCCAGCAGCCGCCGGGGGCAGCCTAACTATGGCTACACCTTC.

This clonotype was observed many times. V and J are TRBV20-1 and TRBJ2-7; 9 nucleotides match TRBD1. The germline CDR1 and CDR2 sequences are DFQATT and SNEGSKA (reference sequence). Trimming removed 0 bases from V and 1 base from J; junction bases left unmatched: 1. CDR3 size: 14 residues. The CDR3 DNA reads TGCAGTGCTAGAGAGACAGGGGGGTCCTACGAGCAGTACTTC. It codes for CSARETGGSYEQYF.

This clonotype showed up many times. The V and J genes are TRBV12-3 or TRBV12-4 and TRBJ1-1; unclear D gene. The CDR3 totals 12 residues. V lost 3 bases and J lost 6, with 8 bases in between. This CDR3 reads CASSLSPAEAFF. In DNA form, the CDR3 reads TGTGCCAGCAGTTTGAGCCCCGCTGAAGCTTTCTTT.

This clonotype was picked up many times. The chain has TRBV5-1 and TRBJ2-7; weak D call: TRBD2 (7 bases). This CDR3 is built from 18 residues. V lost 4 bases, J lost 0 bases, and 23 bases lay in between. Germline CDR1 reads SGHRS; CDR2 reads YFSETQ. Here the CDR3 reads CASSPGGLQGYSSYEQYV. The CDR3 DNA reads as TGCGCCAGCAGCCCGGGAGGTTTACAGGGATATAGCTCCTACGAGCAGTACGTC.

This clonotype was counted at least ten times. V gene TRBV20-1 combines with J gene TRBJ2-5; 7 nucleotides agree with TRBD2. CDR1 is DFQATT and CDR2 is SNEGSKA in the germline V gene (reference sequence). The CDR3 loop spans 15 amino acids. V dropped 0 bases and J dropped 5; count of bases not matched to a gene: 9. The CDR3 spells CSAREAREYVETQYF. CDR3 nucleotide sequence: TGCAGTGCTAGAGAGGCGCGGGAGTACGTGGAGACCCAGTACTTC.

This clonotype has ten or more counts. The chain recombines TRBV20-1 with TRBJ2-3; D gene ambiguous. V was clipped by 6 bases and J by 3 bases, with 7 bases between them. Germline V gene lookup returns CDR1 DFQATT and CDR2 SNEGSKA (reference sequence). The CDR3 runs to 11 residues. Here the CDR3 DNA reads TGCAGTGCCCAGTATACAGATACGCAGTATTTT. Its translation: CSAQYTDTQYF.